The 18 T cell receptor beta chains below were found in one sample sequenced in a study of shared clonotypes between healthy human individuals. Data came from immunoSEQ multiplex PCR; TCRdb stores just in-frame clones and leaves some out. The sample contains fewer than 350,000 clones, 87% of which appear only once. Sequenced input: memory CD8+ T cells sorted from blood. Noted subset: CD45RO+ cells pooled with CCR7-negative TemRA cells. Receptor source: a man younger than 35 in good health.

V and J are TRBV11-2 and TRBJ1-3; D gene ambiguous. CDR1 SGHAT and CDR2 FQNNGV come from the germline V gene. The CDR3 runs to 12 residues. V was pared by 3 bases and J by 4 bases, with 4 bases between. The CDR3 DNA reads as TGTGCCAGCAGCTTTAAGGGAAACACCATATATTTT. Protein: CASSFKGNTIYF.

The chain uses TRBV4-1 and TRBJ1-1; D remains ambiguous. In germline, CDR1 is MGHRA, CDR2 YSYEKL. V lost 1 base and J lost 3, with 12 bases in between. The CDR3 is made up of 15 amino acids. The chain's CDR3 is CASSQGEGLYTEAFF. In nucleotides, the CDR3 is TGCGCCAGCAGCCAAGGTGAAGGTCTTTACACTGAAGCTTTCTTT.

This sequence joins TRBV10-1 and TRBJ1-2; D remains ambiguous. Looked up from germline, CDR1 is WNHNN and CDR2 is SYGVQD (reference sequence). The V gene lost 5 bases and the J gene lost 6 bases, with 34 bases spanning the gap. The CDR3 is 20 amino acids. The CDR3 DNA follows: TGCGCCAGCAGTACGGTGCACCCCTCCCTTCCCCCGGGCCCCAGGCATGGCTACACCTTC. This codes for CASSTVHPSLPPGPRHGYTF.

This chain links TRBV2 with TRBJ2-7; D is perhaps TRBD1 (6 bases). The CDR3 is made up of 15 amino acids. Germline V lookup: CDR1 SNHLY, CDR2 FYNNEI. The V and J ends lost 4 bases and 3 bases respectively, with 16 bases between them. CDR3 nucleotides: TGTGCCAGCAGTGCACTTCAGGGGAAGGTCTACGAGCAGTACTTC. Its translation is CASSALQGKVYEQYF.

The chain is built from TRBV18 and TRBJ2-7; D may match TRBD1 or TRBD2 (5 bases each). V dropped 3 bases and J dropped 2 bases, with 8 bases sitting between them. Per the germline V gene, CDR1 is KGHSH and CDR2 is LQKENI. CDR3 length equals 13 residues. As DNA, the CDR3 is TGTGCCAGCTCACCCGGGGCCACCTACGAGCAGTACTTC. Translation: CASSPGATYEQYF.

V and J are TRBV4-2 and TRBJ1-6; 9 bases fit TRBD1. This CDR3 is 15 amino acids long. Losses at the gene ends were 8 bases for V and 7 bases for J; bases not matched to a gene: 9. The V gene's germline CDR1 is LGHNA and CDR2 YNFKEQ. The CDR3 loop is CASSQPGQGNSPLHF. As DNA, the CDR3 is TGTGCCAGCTCCCAACCGGGACAGGGCAATTCACCCCTCCACTTT.

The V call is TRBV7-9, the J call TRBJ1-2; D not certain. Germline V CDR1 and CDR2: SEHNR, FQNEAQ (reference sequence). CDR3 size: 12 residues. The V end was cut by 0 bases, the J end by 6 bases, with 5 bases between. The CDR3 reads CASSLAADGYTF. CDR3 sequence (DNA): TGTGCCAGCAGCTTAGCAGCGGATGGCTACACCTTC.

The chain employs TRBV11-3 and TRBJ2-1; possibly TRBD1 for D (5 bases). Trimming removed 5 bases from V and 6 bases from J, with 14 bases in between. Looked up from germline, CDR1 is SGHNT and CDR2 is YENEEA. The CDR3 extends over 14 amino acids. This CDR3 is CASSGSGHPNEQFF. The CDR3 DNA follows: TGTGCCAGCAGCGGTTCAGGACACCCCAATGAGCAGTTCTTC.

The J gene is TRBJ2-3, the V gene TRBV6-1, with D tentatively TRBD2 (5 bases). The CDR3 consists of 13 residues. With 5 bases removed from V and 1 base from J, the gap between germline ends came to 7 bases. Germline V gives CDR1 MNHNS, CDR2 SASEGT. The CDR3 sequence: CASSFGGTDTQYF. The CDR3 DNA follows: TGTGCCAGCAGTTTCGGGGGCACAGATACGCAGTATTTT.

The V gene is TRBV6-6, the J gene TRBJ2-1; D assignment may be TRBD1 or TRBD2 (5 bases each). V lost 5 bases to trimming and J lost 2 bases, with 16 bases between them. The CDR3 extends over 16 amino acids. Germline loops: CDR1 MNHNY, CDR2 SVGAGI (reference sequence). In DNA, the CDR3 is TGTGCCAGCAGTACCGACGGGGCGCCTACCTACAATGAGCAGTTCTTC. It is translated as CASSTDGAPTYNEQFF.

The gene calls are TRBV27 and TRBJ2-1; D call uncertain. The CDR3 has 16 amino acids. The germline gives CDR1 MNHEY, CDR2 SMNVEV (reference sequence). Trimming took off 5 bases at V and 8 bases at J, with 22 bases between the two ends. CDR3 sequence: CASSGMTYSSGDEQFF. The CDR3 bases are TGTGCCAGCAGTGGAATGACCTACTCCTCCGGTGATGAGCAGTTCTTC.

In DNA form, the CDR3 reads TGTGCCAGCAGTTACTCATCAGGACTAACCTCCGAGCAGTACTTC. It translates to CASSYSSGLTSEQYF. The gene calls are TRBV6-5 and TRBJ2-7; perhaps TRBD2 as D (6 bases). V lost 0 bases and J lost 6, with 15 bases in between. CDR1 and CDR2 (germline): MNHEY, SVGAGI. The CDR3 extends over 15 amino acids.

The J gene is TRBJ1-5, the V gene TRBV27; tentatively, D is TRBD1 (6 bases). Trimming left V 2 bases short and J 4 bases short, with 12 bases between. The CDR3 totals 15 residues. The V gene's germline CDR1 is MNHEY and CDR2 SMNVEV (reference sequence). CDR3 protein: CASSLDADSNQPQHF. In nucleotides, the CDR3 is TGTGCCAGCAGTTTAGACGCGGACAGTAATCAGCCCCAGCATTTT.

The CDR3 DNA sequence: TGTGCCAGCAGTGAATGGCCCGGGTCTGAAAAACTGTTTTTT. Encoded protein: CASSEWPGSEKLFF. The genes are TRBV6-1 and TRBJ1-4; D is unresolved. Germline assignment: CDR1 MNHNS and CDR2 SASEGT. The germline V and J ends were trimmed by 2 bases and 7 bases, with 11 bases remaining between them. This CDR3 comprises 14 residues.

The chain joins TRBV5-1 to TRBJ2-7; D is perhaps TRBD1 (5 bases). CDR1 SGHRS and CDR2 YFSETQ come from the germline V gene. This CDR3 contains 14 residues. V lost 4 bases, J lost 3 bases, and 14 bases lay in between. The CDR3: CASSPLGPNYEQYF. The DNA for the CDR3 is TGCGCCAGCAGCCCCCTGGGGCCGAACTACGAGCAGTACTTC.

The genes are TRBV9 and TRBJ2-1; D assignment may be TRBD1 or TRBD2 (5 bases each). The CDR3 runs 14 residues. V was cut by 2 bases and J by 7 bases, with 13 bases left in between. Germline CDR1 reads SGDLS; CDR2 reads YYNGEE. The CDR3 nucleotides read TGTGCCAGCAGCGTCGGGGCCCCGCCTAATGAGCAGTTCTTC. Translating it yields CASSVGAPPNEQFF.

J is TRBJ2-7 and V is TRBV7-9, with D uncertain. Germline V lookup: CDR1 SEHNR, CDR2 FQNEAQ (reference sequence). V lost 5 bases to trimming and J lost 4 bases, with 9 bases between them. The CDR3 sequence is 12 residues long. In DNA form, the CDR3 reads TGTGCCAGCAGCCCTTCTGCGTACGAGCAGTACTTC. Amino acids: CASSPSAYEQYF.

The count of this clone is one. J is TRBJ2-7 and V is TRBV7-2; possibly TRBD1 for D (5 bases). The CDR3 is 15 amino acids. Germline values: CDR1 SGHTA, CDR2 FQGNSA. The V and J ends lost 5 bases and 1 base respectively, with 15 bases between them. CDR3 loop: CASSIRQRISYEQYF. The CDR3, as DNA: TGTGCCAGCAGCATAAGACAGAGGATTTCCTACGAGCAGTACTTC.